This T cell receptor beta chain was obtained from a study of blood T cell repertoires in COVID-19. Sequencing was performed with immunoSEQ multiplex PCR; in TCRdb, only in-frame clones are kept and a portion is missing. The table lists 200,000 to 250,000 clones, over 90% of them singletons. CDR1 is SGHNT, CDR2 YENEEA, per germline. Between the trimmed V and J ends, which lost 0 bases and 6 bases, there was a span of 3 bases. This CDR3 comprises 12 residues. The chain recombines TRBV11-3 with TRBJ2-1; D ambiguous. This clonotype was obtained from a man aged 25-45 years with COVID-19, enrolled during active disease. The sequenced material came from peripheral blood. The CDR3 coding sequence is TGTGCCAGCAGCTTAGACAGCAATGAGCAGTTCTTC. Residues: CASSLDSNEQFF.